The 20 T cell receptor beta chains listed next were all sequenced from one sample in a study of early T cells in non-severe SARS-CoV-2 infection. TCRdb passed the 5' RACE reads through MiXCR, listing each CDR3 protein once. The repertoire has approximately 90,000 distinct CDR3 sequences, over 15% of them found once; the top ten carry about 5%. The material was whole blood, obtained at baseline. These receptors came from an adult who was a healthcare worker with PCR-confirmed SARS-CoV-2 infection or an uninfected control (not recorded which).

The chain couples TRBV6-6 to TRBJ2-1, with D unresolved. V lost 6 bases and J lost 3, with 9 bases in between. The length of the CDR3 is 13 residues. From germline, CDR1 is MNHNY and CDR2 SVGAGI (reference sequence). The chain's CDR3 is CASRPYVYNEQFF. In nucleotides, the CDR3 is TGTGCCAGCAGACCCTACGTCTACAATGAGCAGTTCTTC.

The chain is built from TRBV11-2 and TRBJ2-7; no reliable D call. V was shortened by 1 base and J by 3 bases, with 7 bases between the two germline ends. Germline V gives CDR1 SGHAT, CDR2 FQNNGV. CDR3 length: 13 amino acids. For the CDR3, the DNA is TGTGCCAGCAGCTTAGGGGCCTACTACGAGCAGTACTTC. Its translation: CASSLGAYYEQYF.

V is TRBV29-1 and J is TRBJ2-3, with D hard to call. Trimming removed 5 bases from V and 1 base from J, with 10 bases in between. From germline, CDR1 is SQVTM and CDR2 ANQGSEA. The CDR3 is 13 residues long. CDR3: CSVNGRGTDTQYF. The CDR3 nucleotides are TGCAGCGTTAACGGACGGGGCACAGATACGCAGTATTTT.

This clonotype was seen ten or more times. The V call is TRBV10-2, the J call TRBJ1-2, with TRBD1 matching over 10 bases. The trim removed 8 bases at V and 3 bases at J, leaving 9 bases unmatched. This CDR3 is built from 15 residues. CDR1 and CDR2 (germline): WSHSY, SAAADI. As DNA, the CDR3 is TGCGCCAGCGGGACCATCGGACAGGGGGACTATGGCTACACCTTC. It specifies CASGTIGQGDYGYTF.

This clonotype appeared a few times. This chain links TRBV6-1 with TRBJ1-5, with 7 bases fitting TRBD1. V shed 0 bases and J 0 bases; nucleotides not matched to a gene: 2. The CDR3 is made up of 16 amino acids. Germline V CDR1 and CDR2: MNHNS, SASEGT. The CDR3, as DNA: TGTGCCAGCAGTGAAGCGGGACAGATTAGCAATCAGCCCCAGCATTTT. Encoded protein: CASSEAGQISNQPQHF.

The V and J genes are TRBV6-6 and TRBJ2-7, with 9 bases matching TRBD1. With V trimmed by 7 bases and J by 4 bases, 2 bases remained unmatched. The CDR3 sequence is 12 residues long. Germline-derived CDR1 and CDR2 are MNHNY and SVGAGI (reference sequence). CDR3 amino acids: CASIDRGYEQYF. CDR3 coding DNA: TGTGCCAGCATCGACAGGGGGTACGAGCAGTACTTC.

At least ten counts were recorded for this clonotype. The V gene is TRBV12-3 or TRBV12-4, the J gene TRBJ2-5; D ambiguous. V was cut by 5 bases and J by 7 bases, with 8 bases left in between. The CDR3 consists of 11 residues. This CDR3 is CASSLLGTQYF. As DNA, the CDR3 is TGTGCCAGCAGTCTTTTGGGGACCCAGTACTTC.

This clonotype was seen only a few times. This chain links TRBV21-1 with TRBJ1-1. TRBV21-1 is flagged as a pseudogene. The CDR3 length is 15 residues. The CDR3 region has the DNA TGTGCCAGCAGCAAACTCAGGAGCAAAAACACTGAAGCTTTCTTT. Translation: CASSKLRSKNTEAFF.

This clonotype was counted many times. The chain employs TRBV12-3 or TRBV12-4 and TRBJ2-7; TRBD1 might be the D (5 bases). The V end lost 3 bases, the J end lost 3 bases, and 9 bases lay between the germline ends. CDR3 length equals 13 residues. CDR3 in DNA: TGTGCCAGCAGTTTCTCAGGGAACTACGAGCAGTACTTC. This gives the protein CASSFSGNYEQYF.

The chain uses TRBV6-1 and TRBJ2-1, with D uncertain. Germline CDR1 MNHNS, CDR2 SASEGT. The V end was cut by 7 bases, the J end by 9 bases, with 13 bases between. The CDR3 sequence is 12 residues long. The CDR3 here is CASTTKFGEQFF. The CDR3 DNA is TGTGCCAGCACAACGAAGTTCGGTGAGCAGTTCTTC.

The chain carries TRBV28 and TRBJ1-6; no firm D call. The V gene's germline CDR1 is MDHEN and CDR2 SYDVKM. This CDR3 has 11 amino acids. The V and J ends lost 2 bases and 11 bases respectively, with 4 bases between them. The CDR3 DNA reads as TGTGCCAGCAGTTTAGACACACCCCTCCACTTT. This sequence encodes CASSLDTPLHF.

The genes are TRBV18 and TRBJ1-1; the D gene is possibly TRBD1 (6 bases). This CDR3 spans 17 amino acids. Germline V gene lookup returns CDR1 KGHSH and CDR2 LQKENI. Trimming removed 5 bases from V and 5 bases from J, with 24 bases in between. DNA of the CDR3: TGTGCCAGCTCAAAAACATCAAATAACAGGGTAAAGACTGAAGCTTTCTTT. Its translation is CASSKTSNNRVKTEAFF.

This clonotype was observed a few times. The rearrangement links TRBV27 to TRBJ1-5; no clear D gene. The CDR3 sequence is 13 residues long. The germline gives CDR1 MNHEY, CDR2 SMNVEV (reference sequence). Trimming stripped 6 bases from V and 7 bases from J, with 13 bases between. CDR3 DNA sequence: TGTGCCAGCAGCCTCCAGCCGCTCCAGCCCCAGCATTTT. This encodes CASSLQPLQPQHF.

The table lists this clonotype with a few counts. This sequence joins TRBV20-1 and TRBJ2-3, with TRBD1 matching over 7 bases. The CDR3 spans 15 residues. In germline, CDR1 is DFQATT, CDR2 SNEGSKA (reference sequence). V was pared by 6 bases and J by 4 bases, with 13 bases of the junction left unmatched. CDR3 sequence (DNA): TGCAGTGCAGAAAGAACCGGGACAGTGGCAGATACGCAGTATTTT. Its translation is CSAERTGTVADTQYF.

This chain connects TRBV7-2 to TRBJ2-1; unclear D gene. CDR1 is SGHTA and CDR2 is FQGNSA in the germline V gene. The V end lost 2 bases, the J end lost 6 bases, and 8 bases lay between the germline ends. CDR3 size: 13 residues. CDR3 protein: CASSLLDRNEQFF. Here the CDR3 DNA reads TGTGCCAGCAGCTTATTGGATCGCAATGAGCAGTTCTTC.

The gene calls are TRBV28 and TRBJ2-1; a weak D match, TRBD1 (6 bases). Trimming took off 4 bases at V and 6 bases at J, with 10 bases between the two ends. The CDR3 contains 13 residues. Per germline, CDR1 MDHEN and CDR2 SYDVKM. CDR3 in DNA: TGTGCCAGCAGTTCACAGGGAATCAATGAGCAGTTCTTC. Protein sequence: CASSSQGINEQFF.

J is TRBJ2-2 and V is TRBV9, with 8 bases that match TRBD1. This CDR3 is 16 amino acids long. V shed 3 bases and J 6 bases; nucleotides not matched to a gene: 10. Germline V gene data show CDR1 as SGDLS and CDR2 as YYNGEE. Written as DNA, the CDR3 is TGTGCCAGCAGCGACCCGCCAGGGGGCGAGGCCGGGGAGCTGTTTTTT. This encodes CASSDPPGGEAGELFF.

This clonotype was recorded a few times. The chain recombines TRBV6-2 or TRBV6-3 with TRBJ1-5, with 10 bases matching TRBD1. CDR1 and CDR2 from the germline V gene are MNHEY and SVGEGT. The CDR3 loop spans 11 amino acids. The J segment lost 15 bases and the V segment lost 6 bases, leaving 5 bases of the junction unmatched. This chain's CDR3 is CASSPGQGMHF. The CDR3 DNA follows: TGTGCCAGCAGCCCGGGACAGGGGATGCATTTT.

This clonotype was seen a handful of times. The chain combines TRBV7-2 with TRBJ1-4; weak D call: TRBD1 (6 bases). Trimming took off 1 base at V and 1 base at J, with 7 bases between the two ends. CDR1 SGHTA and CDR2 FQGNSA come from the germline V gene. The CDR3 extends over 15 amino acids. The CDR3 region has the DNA TGTGCCAGCAGCTTAGTCAGGGGAACTAATGAAAAACTGTTTTTT. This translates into CASSLVRGTNEKLFF.

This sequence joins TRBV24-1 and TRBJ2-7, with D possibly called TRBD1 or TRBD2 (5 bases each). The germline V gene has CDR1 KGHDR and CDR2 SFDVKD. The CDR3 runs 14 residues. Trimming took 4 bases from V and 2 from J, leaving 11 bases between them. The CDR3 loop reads CATSEAGTPYEQYF. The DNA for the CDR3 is TGTGCCACCAGTGAGGCCGGGACCCCCTACGAGCAGTACTTC.